This T cell receptor (beta chain) was recovered during a study of beta chain features in type 1 diabetes. The study, taken as a whole, reports: A moderate, significant TCRB CDR3 shortening appeared in type 1 diabetes across four CD4+ subsets.

Investigators reverse transcribed all isolated RNA, so they sequenced expressed TCRB transcripts. The repertoire was sequenced with immunoSEQ multiplex PCR; TCRdb's copy has only in-frame clones and lacks some. The sample holds about 660,000 clones, over 12% seen once. This clone was picked up a small number of times. The antigen remains undetermined. Blood was drawn once from each donor into heparinised tubes. The draws averaged approximately 110 mL. CD4+ naive, central memory, regulatory and stem cell-like memory cells were sorted via CD45RO/CCR7/CD25/CD127/CD95/CD27. This CDR3 has 14 residues. V was clipped by 5 bases and J by 5 bases; unmatched bases: 7. Germline assignment: CDR1 SQVTM and CDR2 ANQGSEA.

The sequenced material came from naive CD4+ T cells from blood. The J gene is TRBJ1-5, the V gene TRBV29-1, with 9 bases identical to TRBD1. The sequence derives from a man between 18 and 35 years old with type 1 diabetes. The CDR3 sequence: CSVSGTGRDQPQHF. The CDR3 DNA sequence: TGCAGCGTTTCCGGGACAGGGAGGGATCAGCCCCAGCATTTT. The variable domain in full, with the rest retrieved from reference TRBV29-1 and TRBJ1-5, is SAVISQKPSRDICQRGTSLTIQCQVDSQVTMMFWYRQQPGQSLTLIATANQGSEATYESGFVIDKFPISRPNLTFSTLTVSNMSPEDSSIYLCSVSGTGRDQPQHFGDGTRLSIL.